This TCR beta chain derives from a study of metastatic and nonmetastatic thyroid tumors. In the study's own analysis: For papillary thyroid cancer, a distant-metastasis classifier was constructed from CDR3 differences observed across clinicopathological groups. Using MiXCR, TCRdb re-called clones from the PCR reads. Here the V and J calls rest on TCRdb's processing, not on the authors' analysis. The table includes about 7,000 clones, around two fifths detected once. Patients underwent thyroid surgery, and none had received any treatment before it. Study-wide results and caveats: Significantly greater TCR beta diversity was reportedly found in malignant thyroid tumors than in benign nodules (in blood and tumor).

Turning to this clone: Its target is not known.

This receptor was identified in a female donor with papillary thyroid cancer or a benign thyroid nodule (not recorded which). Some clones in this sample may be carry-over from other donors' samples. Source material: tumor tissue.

The CDR3: CASSRVAGGFADTQYF. The CDR3 DNA is TGTGCCAGCAGCCGAGTAGCGGGAGGGTTCGCAGATACGCAGTATTTT. The chain links TRBV4-2 to TRBJ2-3, with TRBD2 identical over 11 bases. CDR1 LGHNA and CDR2 YNFKEQ come from the germline V gene. V gave up 4 bases and J gave up 4 bases; unmatched junction bases: 7. The length of the CDR3 is 16 residues.